Listed below are T cell receptor beta chains from one sample, sequenced in a study of cytomegalovirus exposure and HLA in healthy donors. Only in-frame clones appear in the TCRdb table, and some are missing; sequencing was by immunoSEQ multiplex PCR. The table lists approximately 110,000 clones, 74% of them singletons. The sequenced sample consisted of PBMCs. These receptors were taken from a man between 50 and 59 years old in good health and CMV-seropositive. The CDR3 runs from the conserved cysteine through the conserved F or W. Each record gives: CDR3 length, clone size, V gene, J gene, D gene, CDR3 protein, CDR3 DNA. D genes are given only for firm matches. Expanded clones are given a class, and other clones once, few, many or no size at all.

>22|few|TRBV4-1|TRBJ2-3|TRBD2
CASSQPPLSAGGRASSTDTQYF
TGCGCCAGCAGCCAACCGCCACTTTCAGCGGGGGGGCGTGCTTCTAGCACAGATACGCAGTATTTT
>15|NA|TRBV5-1|TRBJ2-7|NA
CASSLAGGQMYEQYF
TGCGCCAGCAGCTTGGCCGGGGGGCAGATGTACGAGCAGTACTTC
>15|NA|TRBV9|TRBJ1-3|TRBD1
CASSIRTGSGNTIYF
TGTGCCAGCAGCATCCGGACAGGGTCTGGAAACACCATATATTTT
>15|NA|TRBV7-8|TRBJ2-7|NA
CASSLVYGVSYEQYF
TGTGCCAGCAGCTTAGTATACGGGGTATCCTACGAGCAGTACTTC
>14|NA|TRBV29-1|TRBJ1-5|NA
CSVEGGSPNQPQHF
TGCAGCGTTGAGGGGGGGTCCCCTAATCAGCCCCAGCATTTT
>11|NA|TRBV20-1|TRBJ2-5|NA
CSARPEETQYF
TGCAGTGCTAGGCCTGAGGAGACCCAGTACTTC
>15|NA|TRBV19|TRBJ2-5|NA
CASSNQAGFLETQYF
TGTGCCAGTAGTAATCAGGCAGGGTTTTTAGAGACCCAGTACTTC
>18|few|TRBV4-2|TRBJ1-3|TRBD1
CASSQDLTGGHSGNTIYF
TGTGCCAGCAGCCAAGACCTCACAGGGGGCCACTCTGGAAACACCATATATTTT
>13|NA|TRBV19|TRBJ1-2|TRBD1
CASSRRDRGGYTF
TGTGCCAGTAGCCGTCGGGACAGGGGCGGCTACACCTTC
>13|NA|TRBV7-3|TRBJ2-5|NA
CASSFQGGETQYF
TGTGCCAGCAGCTTCCAGGGTGGGGAGACCCAGTACTTC
>15|NA|TRBV9|TRBJ1-5|NA
CASSAGQTSNQPQHF
TGTGCCAGCAGCGCCGGACAGACTAGCAATCAGCCCCAGCATTTT
>15|NA|TRBV2|TRBJ2-1|TRBD2
CAIGTSGRGYNEQFF
TGTGCCATAGGGACTAGCGGGAGGGGTTACAATGAGCAGTTCTTC
>11|NA|TRBV20-1|TRBJ2-3|NA
CSVPTADTQYF
TGCAGTGTCCCGACAGCAGATACGCAGTATTTT
>11|few|TRBV28|TRBJ2-1|NA
CASSPRGEQFF
TGTGCCAGCAGTCCCAGGGGTGAGCAGTTCTTC
>16|NA|TRBV19|TRBJ1-2|NA
CASSIIGLNRDYGYTF
TGTGCCAGTAGTATTATCGGCCTGAACAGGGACTATGGCTACACCTTC
>14|NA|TRBV5-1|TRBJ1-1|NA
CASSFKEANTEAFF
TGCGCCAGCAGCTTCAAGGAGGCGAACACTGAAGCTTTCTTT
>13|NA|TRBV6-1|TRBJ1-1|TRBD1
CASSDPSVRGAFF
TGTGCCAGCAGTGACCCCTCCGTCAGGGGGGCTTTCTTT
>15|NA|TRBV5-4|TRBJ2-7|TRBD2
CASSFLAGGSHEQYF
TGTGCCAGCAGCTTCCTAGCGGGAGGGAGTCACGAGCAGTACTTC
>16|NA|TRBV5-1|TRBJ2-2|TRBD1
CASSLGQNTNTGELFF
TGCGCCAGCAGCCTGGGACAGAATACGAACACCGGGGAGCTGTTTTTT
>13|few|TRBV11-2|TRBJ2-7|NA
CASSLSVVGEQYF
TGTGCCAGCAGCTTATCCGTCGTCGGGGAGCAGTACTTC
>14|NA|TRBV6-6|TRBJ2-3|TRBD2
CASTVTSETDTQYF
TGTGCCAGCACCGTGACTAGCGAGACAGATACGCAGTATTTT
>13|NA|TRBV7-2|TRBJ1-4|NA
CASSQDGGGKLFF
TGTGCCAGCAGCCAGGACGGAGGAGGAAAACTGTTTTTT
>13|NA|TRBV6-5|TRBJ2-7|TRBD1
CASRTGQSYEQYF
TGTGCCAGCAGGACGGGACAGTCATACGAGCAGTACTTC
>15|NA|TRBV5-1|TRBJ1-1|NA
CASSLETVTDTEAFF
TGCGCCAGCAGCTTGGAGACAGTAACGGACACTGAAGCTTTCTTT
>14|NA|TRBV5-1|TRBJ2-1|NA
CASSLGQQGNEQFF
TGCGCCAGCAGCTTGGGTCAGCAGGGCAATGAGCAGTTCTTC
>13|NA|TRBV18|TRBJ1-2|NA
CASSPRGSDGYTF
TGTGCCAGCTCACCCAGAGGGTCGGATGGCTACACCTTC
>14|NA|TRBV11-2|TRBJ2-1|TRBD2
CASSWEGPYNEQFF
TGTGCCAGCAGCTGGGAGGGCCCCTACAATGAGCAGTTCTTC
>16|once|TRBV4-1|TRBJ2-2|TRBD2
CASSHRRTSGTGELFF
TGCGCCAGCAGCCACCGTCGGACTAGCGGGACCGGGGAGCTGTTTTTT
>14|NA|TRBV5-1|TRBJ1-6|TRBD1
CASSSDRGYSPLHF
TGCGCCAGCAGCTCGGACAGGGGGTACTCACCCCTCCACTTT
>12|few|TRBV30|TRBJ2-5|TRBD2
CAWSASGETQYF
TGTGCCTGGAGTGCTAGCGGTGAGACCCAGTACTTC
>16|NA|TRBV9|TRBJ2-2|TRBD2
CASSVGTSGNTGELFF
TGTGCCAGCAGCGTAGGGACTAGCGGGAACACCGGGGAGCTGTTTTTT
>17|NA|TRBV27|TRBJ2-1|TRBD1
CATTTSTGYPSYNEQFF
TGTGCCACCACTACATCGACAGGGTACCCCTCCTACAATGAGCAGTTCTTC
>14|NA|TRBV6-5|TRBJ1-2|TRBD1
CATQGGQVYYGYTF
TGTGCCACCCAGGGGGGACAGGTTTACTATGGCTACACCTTC